A selection of T cell receptor beta chains follows, all from one sample in a study of T cells in Graves' hyperthyroidism and ophthalmopathy. TCRdb re-called the multiplex PCR reads with MiXCR, one entry per CDR3 protein. The sample consists of 490,000 or so distinct CDR3 sequences, roughly 22% of them appearing once. The sequenced material came from blood. The receptor source for this set is a woman in her 70s with Graves' ophthalmopathy. Each CDR3 is given with its conserved first and last residue. D genes are given only for firm matches. Clone size is not always given. Where it is, it says once, few, many or a class for expanded clones.

v_call: TRBV28; j_call: TRBJ1-2; d_call: NA; clone_size: NA; cdr3_nt: TGTGCCATTAGCAGAAAGGCTAACTATGGCTACACCTTC; cdr3_aa: CAISRKANYGYTF
v_call: TRBV6-1; j_call: TRBJ2-5; d_call: TRBD1; clone_size: NA; cdr3_nt: TGTGCCAGCACCAGGGACAGCGTAGAGACCCAGTACTTC; cdr3_aa: CASTRDSVETQYF
v_call: TRBV7-2; j_call: TRBJ2-1; d_call: TRBD1; clone_size: many; cdr3_nt: TGTGCCAGCAGCCAGGGACAGGGAGACAATGAGCAGTTCTTC; cdr3_aa: CASSQGQGDNEQFF
v_call: TRBV4-1; j_call: TRBJ2-7; d_call: TRBD2; clone_size: NA; cdr3_nt: TGCGCCAGCAGCCGGTCCGGGACTAGAGCCTCCGAGCAGTACTTC; cdr3_aa: CASSRSGTRASEQYF
v_call: TRBV5-1; j_call: TRBJ2-7; d_call: TRBD2; clone_size: few; cdr3_nt: TGCGCCAGCAGCTATGCGGGAGGATCCTACGAGCAGTACTTC; cdr3_aa: CASSYAGGSYEQYF
v_call: TRBV9; j_call: TRBJ2-3; d_call: NA; clone_size: NA; cdr3_nt: TGTGCCAGGGGGAGCGAGAAGACAGATACGCAGTATTTT; cdr3_aa: CARGSEKTDTQYF
v_call: TRBV13; j_call: TRBJ2-2; d_call: NA; clone_size: many; cdr3_nt: TGTGCCAGCAGCACCCGCCGGGGGGCTGATAACGGGGAGCTGTTTTTT; cdr3_aa: CASSTRRGADNGELFF
v_call: TRBV5-1; j_call: TRBJ1-1; d_call: TRBD1; clone_size: few; cdr3_nt: TGCGCCAGCAGCTCTAAGGGGGCGGGAGCTAGTGAAGCTTTCTTT; cdr3_aa: CASSSKGAGASEAFF
v_call: TRBV6-2/TRBV6-3; j_call: TRBJ1-5; d_call: NA; clone_size: NA; cdr3_nt: TGTGCCAGCAGTTACGGACATTCCCCGTCTCAGCCCCAGCATTTT; cdr3_aa: CASSYGHSPSQPQHF
v_call: TRBV7-9; j_call: TRBJ2-7; d_call: TRBD2; clone_size: NA; cdr3_nt: TGTGCCAGCAGCTTACCTAGTGCCGGCGGGAGGTCCTCCTACGAGCAGTACTTC; cdr3_aa: CASSLPSAGGRSSYEQYF
v_call: TRBV2; j_call: TRBJ2-3; d_call: TRBD2; clone_size: many; cdr3_nt: TGTGCCAGCAGAGAAGGTAGCGGGAAGAGAACAGATACGCAGTATTTT; cdr3_aa: CASREGSGKRTDTQYF
v_call: TRBV4-3; j_call: TRBJ1-4; d_call: TRBD1; clone_size: few; cdr3_nt: TGCGCCAGCAGCCAACACCGGGACAGGGGACCCGTCGGGGAAAAACTGTTTTTT; cdr3_aa: CASSQHRDRGPVGEKLFF
v_call: TRBV10-3; j_call: TRBJ2-1; d_call: TRBD1; clone_size: few; cdr3_nt: TGTGCCATCAGCCGGGACAGGGCTTCTGAGCAGTTCTTC; cdr3_aa: CAISRDRASEQFF
v_call: TRBV7-9; j_call: TRBJ1-2; d_call: NA; clone_size: few; cdr3_nt: TGTGCCAGCACCTTACAGGGTCCAGATAGCTATGGCTACACCTTC; cdr3_aa: CASTLQGPDSYGYTF
v_call: TRBV19; j_call: TRBJ2-5; d_call: NA; clone_size: few; cdr3_nt: TGTGCCAGTAGTATCGGAGGGGTACAAGAGACCCAGTACTTC; cdr3_aa: CASSIGGVQETQYF
v_call: TRBV29-1; j_call: TRBJ1-2; d_call: NA; clone_size: few; cdr3_nt: TGCAGCGTTGAAGATCAAGATCAGGGCGCACTTGGCTACACCTTC; cdr3_aa: CSVEDQDQGALGYTF
v_call: TRBV20-1; j_call: TRBJ1-1; d_call: NA; clone_size: few; cdr3_nt: TGCAGTGCTAGAGATTCGGGGCTATGGAGGAACACTGAAGCTTTCTTT; cdr3_aa: CSARDSGLWRNTEAFF
v_call: TRBV18; j_call: TRBJ2-1; d_call: NA; clone_size: NA; cdr3_nt: TGTGCCAGCTCACCACCGGGGCGGGCGGGTGAGCAGTTCTTC; cdr3_aa: CASSPPGRAGEQFF
v_call: TRBV9; j_call: TRBJ2-1; d_call: NA; clone_size: NA; cdr3_nt: TGTGCCAGCAGCGTAGGGAGTGGAACACACTACAATGAGCAGTTCTTC; cdr3_aa: CASSVGSGTHYNEQFF
v_call: TRBV20-1; j_call: TRBJ2-1; d_call: TRBD2; clone_size: few; cdr3_nt: TGCAGTGCTGGGGGACTAGCGGGAGGCCCCCACAATGAGCAGTTCTTC; cdr3_aa: CSAGGLAGGPHNEQFF
v_call: TRBV9; j_call: TRBJ1-3; d_call: NA; clone_size: NA; cdr3_nt: TGTGCCAGCAGCGTAGCTCCGGGGATAAGCAACTCTGGAAACACCATATATTTT; cdr3_aa: CASSVAPGISNSGNTIYF
v_call: TRBV29-1; j_call: TRBJ1-3; d_call: TRBD1; clone_size: NA; cdr3_nt: TGCAGCGTGAGGGGGCAAGGAAACACCATATATTTT; cdr3_aa: CSVRGQGNTIYF
v_call: TRBV20-1; j_call: TRBJ2-7; d_call: NA; clone_size: NA; cdr3_nt: TGCAGTGCTAGAGGGGGGGATGGTAGCTCCTACGAGCAGTACTTC; cdr3_aa: CSARGGDGSSYEQYF
v_call: TRBV5-6; j_call: TRBJ2-1; d_call: TRBD1; clone_size: NA; cdr3_nt: TGTGCCAGCAGGAACGGACAGGGTCGGAGCAATGAGCAGTTCTTC; cdr3_aa: CASRNGQGRSNEQFF
v_call: TRBV7-3; j_call: TRBJ1-6; d_call: TRBD1; clone_size: NA; cdr3_nt: TGTGCCAGCAGCTGGACAGGGCAAGATAATTCACCCCTCCACTTT; cdr3_aa: CASSWTGQDNSPLHF
v_call: TRBV5-1; j_call: TRBJ2-1; d_call: NA; clone_size: few; cdr3_nt: TGCGCCAGCAGCTCAAGCGTCCCCTCCTACAATGAGCAGTTCTTC; cdr3_aa: CASSSSVPSYNEQFF
v_call: TRBV6-1; j_call: TRBJ1-6; d_call: TRBD1; clone_size: many; cdr3_nt: TGTGCCAGCTCGGACGGGGGACAGAGATATAATTCACCCCTCCACTTT; cdr3_aa: CASSDGGQRYNSPLHF
v_call: TRBV20-1; j_call: TRBJ1-5; d_call: NA; clone_size: few; cdr3_nt: TGCAGTGCTAGAGATCGAGGGGATTATAGCAATCAGCCCCAGCATTTT; cdr3_aa: CSARDRGDYSNQPQHF
v_call: TRBV5-1; j_call: TRBJ2-1; d_call: TRBD1; clone_size: few; cdr3_nt: TGCGCCAGCAGCTTGTTCAGTCCGGGACAGGGGTCCTACAATGAGCAGTTCTTC; cdr3_aa: CASSLFSPGQGSYNEQFF
v_call: TRBV12-3/TRBV12-4; j_call: TRBJ2-1; d_call: TRBD1; clone_size: NA; cdr3_nt: TGTGCCAGCAGTTTAGTACAGGGGGCGGGTGAGCAGTTCTTC; cdr3_aa: CASSLVQGAGEQFF
v_call: TRBV24-1; j_call: TRBJ2-3; d_call: NA; clone_size: many; cdr3_nt: TGTGCCACCAGTCAACCGCAGGGCACAGATACGCAGTATTTT; cdr3_aa: CATSQPQGTDTQYF
v_call: TRBV12-3/TRBV12-4; j_call: TRBJ1-1; d_call: NA; clone_size: many; cdr3_nt: TGTGCCAGCAGCAGGGAAGCGATAAACACTGAAGCTTTCTTT; cdr3_aa: CASSREAINTEAFF
v_call: TRBV6-5; j_call: TRBJ2-7; d_call: NA; clone_size: few; cdr3_nt: TGTGCCAGCAGTTACTCGACAGTCTACGAGCAGTACTTC; cdr3_aa: CASSYSTVYEQYF
v_call: TRBV5-4; j_call: TRBJ1-4; d_call: NA; clone_size: NA; cdr3_nt: TGTGCCAGCAGCTTGGACATAGGACAGTCGAATGAAAAACTGTTTTTT; cdr3_aa: CASSLDIGQSNEKLFF
v_call: TRBV12-5; j_call: TRBJ1-3; d_call: NA; clone_size: few; cdr3_nt: TGTGCTAGTGGTGTTGGGAGAGGTCTGGGAAACACCATATATTTT; cdr3_aa: CASGVGRGLGNTIYF
v_call: TRBV11-2; j_call: TRBJ2-5; d_call: TRBD2; clone_size: many; cdr3_nt: TGTGCCAGCAGCTCATTACTAGCGGGAGGAAAGACCCAGTACTTC; cdr3_aa: CASSSLLAGGKTQYF
v_call: TRBV6-2/TRBV6-3; j_call: TRBJ2-7; d_call: TRBD1; clone_size: few; cdr3_nt: TGTGCCAGCAGTTATCGGGACAGGCCCAACTACGAGCAGTACTTC; cdr3_aa: CASSYRDRPNYEQYF
v_call: TRBV6-2/TRBV6-3; j_call: TRBJ1-5; d_call: NA; clone_size: many; cdr3_nt: TGTGCCAGCAGGGCACAGGGCACTCAGCCCCAGCATTTT; cdr3_aa: CASRAQGTQPQHF
v_call: TRBV6-1; j_call: TRBJ1-4; d_call: NA; clone_size: few; cdr3_nt: TGTGCCAGCAGTGACCAGGGAGATCGTGGTGAAAAACTGTTTTTT; cdr3_aa: CASSDQGDRGEKLFF
v_call: TRBV4-1; j_call: TRBJ2-5; d_call: NA; clone_size: NA; cdr3_nt: TGCGCCAGCAGCCAATTCGTAGGGGAGACCCAGTACTTC; cdr3_aa: CASSQFVGETQYF
v_call: TRBV7-2; j_call: TRBJ2-7; d_call: NA; clone_size: NA; cdr3_nt: TGTGCCAGCAGCGTACGACTTATCTCCTACGAGCAGTACTTC; cdr3_aa: CASSVRLISYEQYF
v_call: TRBV28; j_call: TRBJ1-5; d_call: NA; clone_size: NA; cdr3_nt: TGTGCCAGCAGTCCTTTAAGGGGGACCAATCAGCCCCAGCATTTT; cdr3_aa: CASSPLRGTNQPQHF
v_call: TRBV28; j_call: TRBJ1-6; d_call: TRBD1; clone_size: NA; cdr3_nt: TGTGCCAGCAGTTTGCTGGGACAGGGATCTAATTCACCCCTCCACTTT; cdr3_aa: CASSLLGQGSNSPLHF
v_call: TRBV15; j_call: TRBJ1-1; d_call: NA; clone_size: many; cdr3_nt: TGTGCCACCAGCAGCGACAGGTTTGGGTTCACTGAAGCTTTCTTT; cdr3_aa: CATSSDRFGFTEAFF
v_call: TRBV7-9; j_call: TRBJ2-5; d_call: TRBD2; clone_size: NA; cdr3_nt: TGTGCCAGCAGCATAGCGGGAGTTGAGACCCAGTACTTC; cdr3_aa: CASSIAGVETQYF
v_call: TRBV6-2/TRBV6-3; j_call: TRBJ1-5; d_call: NA; clone_size: NA; cdr3_nt: TGTGCCAGCAGGAACAGAGAACGGGGACAACCTAGCAATCAGCCCCAGCATTTT; cdr3_aa: CASRNRERGQPSNQPQHF
v_call: TRBV5-1; j_call: TRBJ2-1; d_call: NA; clone_size: many; cdr3_nt: TGCGCCAGCAGCTTGACCTCGGGGGTGAATGAGCAGTTCTTC; cdr3_aa: CASSLTSGVNEQFF
v_call: TRBV2; j_call: TRBJ2-7; d_call: NA; clone_size: many; cdr3_nt: TGTGCCAGCAGTGAACAGACCTACGAGCAGTACTTC; cdr3_aa: CASSEQTYEQYF
v_call: TRBV5-1; j_call: TRBJ2-7; d_call: NA; clone_size: NA; cdr3_nt: TGCGCCAGCGGCCAAGACAGGCTCTACGAGCAGTACTTC; cdr3_aa: CASGQDRLYEQYF
v_call: TRBV5-1; j_call: TRBJ2-1; d_call: NA; clone_size: NA; cdr3_nt: TGCGCCAGCAGGGAGGACACCTACAATGAGCAGTTCTTC; cdr3_aa: CASREDTYNEQFF
v_call: TRBV7-8; j_call: TRBJ2-5; d_call: NA; clone_size: few; cdr3_nt: TGTGCCAGCAGCCAGATCAACCTGGTGTACCAAGAGACCCAGTACTTC; cdr3_aa: CASSQINLVYQETQYF
v_call: TRBV10-3; j_call: TRBJ2-7; d_call: TRBD2; clone_size: NA; cdr3_nt: TGTGCCATCAGCCAACCTCCCGGGACTAGCGTCCTTTACGAGCAGTACTTC; cdr3_aa: CAISQPPGTSVLYEQYF
v_call: TRBV2; j_call: TRBJ1-3; d_call: NA; clone_size: many; cdr3_nt: TGTGCCAGCAGTGAAATGGGATCCGGAAACACCATATATTTT; cdr3_aa: CASSEMGSGNTIYF
v_call: TRBV2; j_call: TRBJ2-1; d_call: TRBD2; clone_size: NA; cdr3_nt: TGTGCCAGCAGTCCCCTGGGACTAGCTGTCAATGAGCAGTTCTTC; cdr3_aa: CASSPLGLAVNEQFF
v_call: TRBV2; j_call: TRBJ1-6; d_call: NA; clone_size: few; cdr3_nt: TGTGCCAGCATCAAGACAGACAATAATTCACCCCTCCACTTT; cdr3_aa: CASIKTDNNSPLHF